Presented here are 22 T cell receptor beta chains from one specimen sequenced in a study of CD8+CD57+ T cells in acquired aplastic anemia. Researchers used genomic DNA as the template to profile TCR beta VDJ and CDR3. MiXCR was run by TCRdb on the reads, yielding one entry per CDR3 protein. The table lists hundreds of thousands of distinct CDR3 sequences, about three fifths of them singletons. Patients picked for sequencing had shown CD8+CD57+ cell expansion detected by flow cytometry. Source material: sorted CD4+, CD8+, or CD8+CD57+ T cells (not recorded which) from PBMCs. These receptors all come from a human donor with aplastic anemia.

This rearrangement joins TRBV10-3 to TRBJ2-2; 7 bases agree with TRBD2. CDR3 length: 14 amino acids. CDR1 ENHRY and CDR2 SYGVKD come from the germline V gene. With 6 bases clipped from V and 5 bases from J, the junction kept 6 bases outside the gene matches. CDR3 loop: CAIRGGRRTGELFF. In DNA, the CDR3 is TGTGCCATCAGGGGGGGGAGACGGACCGGGGAGCTGTTTTTT.

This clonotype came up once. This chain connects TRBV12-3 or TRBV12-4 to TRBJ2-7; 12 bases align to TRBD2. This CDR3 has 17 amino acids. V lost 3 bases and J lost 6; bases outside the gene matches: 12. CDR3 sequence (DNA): TGTGCCAGCAGTTTTTCGACTAGCGGGAGAAGGGTAATCGAGCAGTACTTC. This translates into CASSFSTSGRRVIEQYF.

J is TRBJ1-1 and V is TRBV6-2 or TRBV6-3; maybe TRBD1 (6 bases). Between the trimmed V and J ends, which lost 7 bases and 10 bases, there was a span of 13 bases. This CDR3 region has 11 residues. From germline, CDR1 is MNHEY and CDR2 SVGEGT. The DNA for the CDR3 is TGTGCCAGCACCTTAAACAGGGCAGCTTTCTTT. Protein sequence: CASTLNRAAFF.

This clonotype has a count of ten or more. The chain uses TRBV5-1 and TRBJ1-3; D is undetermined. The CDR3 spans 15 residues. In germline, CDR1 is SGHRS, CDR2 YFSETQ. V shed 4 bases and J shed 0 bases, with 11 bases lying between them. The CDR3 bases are TGCGCCAGCAGCGAGGGTTGGGCCTCTGGAAACACCATATATTTT. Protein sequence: CASSEGWASGNTIYF.

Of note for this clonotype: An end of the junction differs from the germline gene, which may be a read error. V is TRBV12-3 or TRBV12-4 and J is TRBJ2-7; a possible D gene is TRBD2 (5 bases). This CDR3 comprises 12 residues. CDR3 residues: CASRGSSYERYF. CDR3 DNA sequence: TGTGCCAGCAGGGGGAGCTCCTACGAGCGGTACTTC.

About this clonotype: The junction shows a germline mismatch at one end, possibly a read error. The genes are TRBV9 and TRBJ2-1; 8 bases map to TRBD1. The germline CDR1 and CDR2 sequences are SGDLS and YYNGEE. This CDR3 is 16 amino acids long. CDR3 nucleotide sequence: TGTGCTAGCAGCCCTGATGGGACAGGAATCTACAATGAGCAGTTCTTC. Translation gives CASSPDGTGIYNEQFF.

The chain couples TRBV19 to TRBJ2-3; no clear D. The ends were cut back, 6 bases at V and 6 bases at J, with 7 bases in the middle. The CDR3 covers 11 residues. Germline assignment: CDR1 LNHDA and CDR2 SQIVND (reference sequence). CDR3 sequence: CASRFADTQYF. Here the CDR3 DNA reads TGTGCCAGTAGATTCGCTGATACGCAGTATTTT.

CDR3 residues: CASRSLYEQYF. DNA of the CDR3: TGCGCCAGCAGGAGCCTCTACGAGCAGTACTTC. The rearrangement uses TRBV10-1 and TRBJ2-7; no definite D call. Looked up from germline, CDR1 is WNHNN and CDR2 is SYGVQD (reference sequence). There are 11 residues in the CDR3. Trimming removed 6 bases from V and 3 bases from J, with 6 bases in between.

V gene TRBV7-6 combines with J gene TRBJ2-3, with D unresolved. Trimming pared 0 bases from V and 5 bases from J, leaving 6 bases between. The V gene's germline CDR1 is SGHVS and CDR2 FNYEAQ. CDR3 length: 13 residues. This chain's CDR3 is CASSLAGRDTQYF. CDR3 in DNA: TGTGCCAGCAGCTTAGCAGGGCGAGATACGCAGTATTTT. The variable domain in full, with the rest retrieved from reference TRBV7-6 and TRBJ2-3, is GAGVSQSPRYKVTKRGQDVALRCDPISGHVSLYWYRQALGQGPEFLTYFNYEAQQDKSGLPNDRFSAERPEGSISTLTIQRTEQRDSAMYRCASSLAGRDTQYFGPGTRLTVL.

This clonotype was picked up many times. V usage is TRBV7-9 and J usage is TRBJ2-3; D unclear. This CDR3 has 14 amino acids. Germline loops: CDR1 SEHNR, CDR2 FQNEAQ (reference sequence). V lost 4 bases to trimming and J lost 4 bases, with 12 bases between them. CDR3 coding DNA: TGTGCCAGCAGCTCCCCGGAGATCTCAGATACGCAGTATTTT. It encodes CASSSPEISDTQYF.

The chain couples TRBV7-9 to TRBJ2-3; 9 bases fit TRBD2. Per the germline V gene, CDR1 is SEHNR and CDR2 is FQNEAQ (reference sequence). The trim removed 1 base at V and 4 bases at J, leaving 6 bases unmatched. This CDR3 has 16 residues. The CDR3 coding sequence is TGTGCCAGCAGCTTAGTAGGCGGGAGGGCCCCAGATACGCAGTATTTT. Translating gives CASSLVGGRAPDTQYF.

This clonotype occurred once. CDR3: CASSSGTSRADTQYF. As DNA, the CDR3 is TGTGCCAGCAGCTCCGGGACTAGCAGGGCAGATACGCAGTATTTT. The rearrangement uses TRBV7-3 and TRBJ2-3; 9 nucleotides agree with TRBD2. Trimming cost V 4 bases and J 4 bases; bases outside gene matches: 6. CDR3 length: 15 residues. Germline V gives CDR1 SGHTA, CDR2 FQGTGA. Together with reference TRBV7-3 and TRBJ2-3, the CDR3 gives the full variable domain: GAGVSQTPSNKVTEKGKYVELRCDPISGHTALYWYRQSLGQGPEFLIYFQGTGAADDSGLPNDRFFAVRPEGSVSTLKIQRTERGDSAVYLCASSSGTSRADTQYFGPGTRLTVL.

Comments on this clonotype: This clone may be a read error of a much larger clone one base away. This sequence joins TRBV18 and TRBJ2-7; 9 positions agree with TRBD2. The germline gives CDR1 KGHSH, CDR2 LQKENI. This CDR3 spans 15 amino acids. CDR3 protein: CASPPGGRGRNEQYF. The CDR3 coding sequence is TGTGCCAGCCCACCAGGCGGGAGGGGTCGAAACGAGCAGTACTTC.

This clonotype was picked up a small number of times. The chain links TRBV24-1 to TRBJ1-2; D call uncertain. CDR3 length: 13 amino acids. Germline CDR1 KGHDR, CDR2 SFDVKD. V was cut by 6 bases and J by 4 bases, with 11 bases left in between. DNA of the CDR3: TGTGCCACCAGTCCGGCCATCGGCTATGGCTACACCTTC. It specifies CATSPAIGYGYTF.

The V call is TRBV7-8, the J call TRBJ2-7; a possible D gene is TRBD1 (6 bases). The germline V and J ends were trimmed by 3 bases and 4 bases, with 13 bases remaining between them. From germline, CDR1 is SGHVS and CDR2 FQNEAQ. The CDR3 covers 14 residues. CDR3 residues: CASSFRDNPYEQYF. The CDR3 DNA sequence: TGTGCCAGCAGCTTCCGGGACAACCCTTACGAGCAGTACTTC.

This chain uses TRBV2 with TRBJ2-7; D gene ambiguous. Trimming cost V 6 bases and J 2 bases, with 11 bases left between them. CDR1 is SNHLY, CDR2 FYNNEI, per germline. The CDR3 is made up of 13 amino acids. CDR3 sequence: CASSLAPPYEQYF. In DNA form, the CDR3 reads TGTGCCAGCAGCTTAGCCCCTCCCTACGAGCAGTACTTC.

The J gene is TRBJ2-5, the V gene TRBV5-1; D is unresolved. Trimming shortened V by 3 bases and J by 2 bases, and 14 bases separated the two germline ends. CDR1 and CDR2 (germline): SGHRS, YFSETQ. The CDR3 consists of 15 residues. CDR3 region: CASSWTPTTQETQYF. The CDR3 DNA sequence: TGCGCCAGCAGCTGGACCCCTACCACGCAAGAGACCCAGTACTTC. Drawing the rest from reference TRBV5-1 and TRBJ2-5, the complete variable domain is KAGVTQTPRYLIKTRGQQVTLSCSPISGHRSVSWYQQTPGQGLQFLFEYFSETQRNKGNFPGRFSGRQFSNSRSEMNVSTLELGDSALYLCASSWTPTTQETQYFGPGTRLLVL.

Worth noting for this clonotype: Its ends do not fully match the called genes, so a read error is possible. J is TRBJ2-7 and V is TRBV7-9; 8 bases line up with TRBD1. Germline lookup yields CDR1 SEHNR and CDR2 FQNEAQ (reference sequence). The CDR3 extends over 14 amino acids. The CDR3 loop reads CASSVAGGEYEQYF. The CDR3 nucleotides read TGCGCCAGCAGCGTCGCAGGGGGCGAATACGAGCAGTACTTC.

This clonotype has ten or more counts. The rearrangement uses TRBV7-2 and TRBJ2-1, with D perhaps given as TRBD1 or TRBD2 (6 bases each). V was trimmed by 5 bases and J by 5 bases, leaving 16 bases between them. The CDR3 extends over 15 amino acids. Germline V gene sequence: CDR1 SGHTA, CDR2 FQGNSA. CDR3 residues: CASSRNRAGNNEQFF. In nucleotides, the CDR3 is TGTGCCAGCAGCCGTAACAGGGCGGGGAACAATGAGCAGTTCTTC.

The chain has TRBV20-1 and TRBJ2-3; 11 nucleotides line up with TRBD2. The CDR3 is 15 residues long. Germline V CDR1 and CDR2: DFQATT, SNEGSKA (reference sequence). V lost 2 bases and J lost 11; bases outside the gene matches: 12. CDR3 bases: TGCAGTGCTAGACCGGGACTAGCGGCGTACAATGAGCAGTATTTT. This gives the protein CSARPGLAAYNEQYF.

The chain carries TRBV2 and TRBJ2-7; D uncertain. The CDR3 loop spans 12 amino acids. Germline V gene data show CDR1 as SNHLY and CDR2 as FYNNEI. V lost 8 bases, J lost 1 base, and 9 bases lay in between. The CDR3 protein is CASGRQSYEQYF. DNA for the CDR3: TGTGCCAGCGGTCGGCAGTCCTACGAGCAGTACTTC.

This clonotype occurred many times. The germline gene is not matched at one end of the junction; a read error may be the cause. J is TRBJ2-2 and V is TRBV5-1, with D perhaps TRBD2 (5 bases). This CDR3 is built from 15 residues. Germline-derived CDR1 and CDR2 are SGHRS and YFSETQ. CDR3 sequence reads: CASSLAPDFTGERFF. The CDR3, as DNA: TGCGCCAGCAGCTTGGCTCCAGACTTTACCGGGGAGCGGTTTTTT.